A single sample gave rise to the 20 T cell receptor beta chains below, sequenced in a study of T cell repertoires in cytomegalovirus infection. TCRdb reprocessed the reads with MiXCR, giving one entry per CDR3 protein. The table has hundreds of thousands of distinct CDR3 sequences, 25% to 40% seen once. Antigens of these TCRs are unknown. Sequenced here: cultured CD8+ T cells from PBMCs, sampled from culture after CMV antigen stimulation. The receptors come from a human donor in good health (CMV status not recorded). Some clones in this sample may be carry-over from other donors' samples.

The chain couples TRBV18 to TRBJ2-1; a possible D gene is TRBD1 (6 bases). Germline lookup yields CDR1 KGHSH and CDR2 LQKENI. Trimming took off 0 bases at V and 5 bases at J, with 14 bases between the two ends. The CDR3 covers 16 residues. DNA for the CDR3: TGTGCCAGCTCACCACCGAACAGGGATCCTGACAATGAGCAGTTCTTC. Its translation is CASSPPNRDPDNEQFF.

The chain employs TRBV6-1 and TRBJ2-3, with D perhaps TRBD2 (7 bases). The CDR3 totals 17 residues. Germline assignment: CDR1 MNHNS and CDR2 SASEGT. V was shortened by 7 bases and J by 11 bases, with 31 bases between the two germline ends. The CDR3 sequence: CASIEWGGRGETGGQYF. The CDR3 DNA follows: TGTGCCAGCATCGAGTGGGGGGGGCGCGGAGAGACCGGAGGGCAGTATTTT.

This clonotype has only a few counts. This chain connects TRBV18 to TRBJ2-7; TRBD1 might be the D (6 bases). This CDR3 is built from 13 residues. V gave up 0 bases and J gave up 7 bases, with 10 bases separating them. Germline CDR1 is KGHSH and CDR2 is LQKENI. The DNA of the CDR3 is TGTGCCAGCTCACCACCAGGGGGTGAGGAGCAGTACTTC. Translating gives CASSPPGGEEQYF.

A few counts support this clonotype. V usage is TRBV15 and J usage is TRBJ2-6, with D uncertain. Per the germline V gene, CDR1 is LNHNV and CDR2 is YYDKDF (reference sequence). V dropped 1 base and J dropped 3 bases, with 10 bases sitting between them. The CDR3 runs to 16 residues. The CDR3 DNA reads as TGTGCCACCAGCAGAGGGTTGTCGAGTGGGGCCAACGTCCTGACTTTC. The encoded protein is CATSRGLSSGANVLTF.

The sample holds a few counts of this clonotype. The chain recombines TRBV5-4 with TRBJ2-1; 10 bases match TRBD2. Germline V CDR1 and CDR2: SGHNT, YYREEE (reference sequence). The CDR3 has 15 amino acids. V shed 0 bases, J shed 10 bases, and the junction held 7 bases outside the gene matches. The CDR3 spells CASSLDSGGIGEQFF. As DNA, the CDR3 is TGTGCCAGCAGCTTGGATAGCGGGGGGATCGGAGAGCAGTTCTTC.

This clonotype was detected ten times or more. The chain joins TRBV7-2 to TRBJ2-7, with 10 bases matching TRBD2. This CDR3 has 15 amino acids. The V segment lost 1 base and the J segment 12 bases; nucleotides outside the gene matches: 12. Germline CDR1 and CDR2: SGHTA and FQGNSA. In DNA, the CDR3 is TGTGCCAGCAGCTTAGGGGGACTAGCGACTTCCTTCTGGTACGTC. This codes for CASSLGGLATSFWYV.

This clonotype was seen more than once but under ten times. V is TRBV6-5 and J is TRBJ2-3, with D unclear. The V and J ends lost 3 bases and 1 base respectively, with 11 bases between them. Germline lookup yields CDR1 MNHEY and CDR2 SVGAGI. This CDR3 comprises 15 residues. In nucleotides, the CDR3 is TGTGCCAGCAGTTATGAACGAGAACGCACAGATACGCAGTATTTT. It yields the protein CASSYERERTDTQYF.

This chain connects TRBV12-3 or TRBV12-4 to TRBJ2-1, with TRBD1 as a possible D gene (6 bases). The CDR3 loop spans 14 amino acids. V was clipped by 6 bases and J by 2 bases, with 11 bases between them. Written as DNA, the CDR3 is TGTGCCAGCAGGCAAACAGGGCCCTACAATGAGCAGTTCTTC. Its translation: CASRQTGPYNEQFF.

The rearrangement uses TRBV13 and TRBJ2-1; TRBD2 is a possible D gene (8 bases). V was shortened by 5 bases and J by 6 bases, with 17 bases between the two germline ends. Per the germline V gene, CDR1 is PRHDT and CDR2 is FYEKMQ (reference sequence). CDR3 length equals 15 residues. This CDR3 is CASSQGGLVVNEQFF. Written as DNA, the CDR3 is TGTGCCAGCAGCCAGGGGGGACTAGTGGTCAATGAGCAGTTCTTC.

This clonotype was observed a handful of times. This chain links TRBV10-3 with TRBJ1-2, with D unresolved. The CDR3 sequence is 16 residues long. Trimming stripped 6 bases from V and 5 bases from J, with 22 bases between. Germline V gene sequence: CDR1 ENHRY, CDR2 SYGVKD. CDR3 region: CAIRRENRMDSYGYTF. The DNA for the CDR3 is TGTGCCATCAGAAGGGAGAATCGGATGGATTCTTATGGCTACACCTTC.

A remark on this clonotype: One end of the junction varies from germline; a read error may be responsible. V and J are TRBV7-2 and TRBJ2-2, with D possibly being TRBD2 (5 bases). There are 16 residues in the CDR3. CDR1 SGHTA and CDR2 FQGNSA come from the germline V gene. The CDR3 DNA follows: TGTGCCGGCAGCTTAGAGTGGGGAGCGAACACCGGGGAGCTGTTTTTT. Encoded protein: CAGSLEWGANTGELFF.

In its sample, this clonotype was seen a few times. The gene calls are TRBV9 and TRBJ2-1, with 8 bases that match TRBD1. Germline CDR1 is SGDLS and CDR2 is YYNGEE. The CDR3 has 14 residues. V shed 3 bases and J 5 bases; nucleotides not matched to a gene: 4. CDR3 sequence reads: CASSARQGNNEQFF. The CDR3 DNA sequence: TGTGCCAGCAGCGCTCGACAGGGGAACAATGAGCAGTTCTTC.

This clonotype was observed many times. The J gene is TRBJ1-1, the V gene TRBV7-2; D remains unclear. The CDR3 has 14 amino acids. The V gene's germline CDR1 is SGHTA and CDR2 FQGNSA. The ends were cut back, 2 bases at V and 1 base at J, with 8 bases in the middle. Here the CDR3 DNA reads TGTGCCAGCAGCTTACGGGATCCGAACACTGAAGCTTTCTTT. It codes for CASSLRDPNTEAFF.

This clonotype was recorded at least ten times. The gene calls are TRBV7-2 and TRBJ2-1; the D gene is possibly TRBD2 (6 bases). Per germline, CDR1 SGHTA and CDR2 FQGNSA. V lost 2 bases, J lost 6 bases, and 14 bases lay in between. The CDR3 contains 15 residues. The CDR3 spells CASSLTGEESNEQFF. The CDR3, as DNA: TGTGCCAGCAGCTTAACGGGGGAGGAGAGCAATGAGCAGTTCTTC.

This clonotype showed up just a few times. CDR3 bases: TGTGCCAGCAGCGGGGACAATAGCAATCAGCCCCAGCATTTT. It encodes CASSGDNSNQPQHF. The rearrangement joins TRBV9 to TRBJ1-5, with D possibly matching TRBD1 (6 bases). V was shortened by 3 bases and J by 0 bases, with 7 bases between the two germline ends. This CDR3 spans 14 amino acids. Germline CDR1 and CDR2: SGDLS and YYNGEE. Complete variable domain (other parts from reference TRBV9 and TRBJ1-5): DSGVTQTPKHLITATGQRVTLRCSPRSGDLSVYWYQQSLDQGLQFLIQYYNGEERAKGNILERFSAQQFPDLHSELNLSSLELGDSALYFCASSGDNSNQPQHFGDGTRLSIL.

The gene calls are TRBV27 and TRBJ1-2, with 11 bases lining up with TRBD1. V trimming: 3 bases; J trimming: 8 bases; junction bases outside the gene matches: 5. Germline V gene data show CDR1 as MNHEY and CDR2 as SMNVEV (reference sequence). The CDR3 is 14 residues long. The CDR3 region is CASSFFGTGGGYTF. CDR3 DNA: TGTGCCAGCAGTTTCTTCGGGACAGGGGGAGGCTACACCTTC.

The table lists this clonotype with a few counts. The chain has TRBV7-7 and TRBJ2-7; 7 bases map to TRBD1. V trimming: 4 bases; J trimming: 3 bases; junction bases outside the gene matches: 6. The CDR3 has 14 amino acids. From germline, CDR1 is SSHAT and CDR2 FNYEAQ (reference sequence). DNA of the CDR3: TGTGCCAGCAGCTCGCCCCGGGACAGCTACGAGCAGTACGTC. Translation: CASSSPRDSYEQYV.

This chain joins TRBV9 and TRBJ2-3; TRBD2 matches at 9 bases. This CDR3 contains 15 residues. The germline V gene encodes CDR1 SGDLS and CDR2 YYNGEE. V gave up 5 bases and J gave up 2 bases; unmatched junction bases: 6. CDR3 in DNA: TGTGCCAGCAGACCGGGACTAGCTTACACAGATACGCAGTATTTT. As protein: CASRPGLAYTDTQYF.

The V and J genes are TRBV6-2 or TRBV6-3 and TRBJ2-7; TRBD1 matches 11 bases. Germline V gene sequence: CDR1 MNHEY, CDR2 SVGEGT. With V trimmed by 2 bases and J by 2 bases, 5 bases remained unmatched. This CDR3 contains 16 residues. DNA for the CDR3: TGTGCCAGCAGTTACGTCGGGACAGGGGGGGCCTACGAGCAGTACGTC. Translation: CASSYVGTGGAYEQYV.

J is TRBJ2-5 and V is TRBV24-1, with TRBD2 matching over 12 bases. The CDR3 has 17 amino acids. Per germline, CDR1 KGHDR and CDR2 SFDVKD. J gave up 4 bases and V 4 bases, and 9 bases lay outside the gene matches. The CDR3 spells CATSENGLAGLGETQYF. The CDR3 coding sequence is TGTGCCACCAGTGAGAACGGACTAGCGGGGTTAGGAGAGACCCAGTACTTC.